What follows describes a single T cell receptor beta chain. CDR1 and CDR2 from the germline V gene are SGHTA and FQGNSA. V gave up 0 bases and J gave up 3 bases, with 11 bases separating them. The CDR3 has 15 amino acids. This sample is drawn from a study of blood T cell repertoires in COVID-19. Overall study: Acute and convalescent COVID-19 samples came from the United States, Italy and Spain. PBMCs, B-cell-depleted T cells, or T cells provided the cDNA or gDNA that made up the material.

As originally analysed: Amplification with reference gene primers provided the estimates of nucleated cell counts. TCRdb's table, derived via immunoSEQ multiplex PCR, lists solely in-frame clones and lacks some. That table is the source of V, J and clone size, and D and trimming were worked out from the DNA. In the table there are around 72,000 clones, approximately 88% of which are singletons. The rearrangement links TRBV7-2 to TRBJ1-1; D is possibly TRBD1 (5 bases). This receptor was taken from a woman between 45 and 65 years old with acute or convalescent COVID-19. Sequenced material: peripheral blood. DNA for the CDR3: TGTGCCAGCAGCTTAGCAAGGACACCCTACACTGAAGCTTTCTTT. Amino acid sequence: CASSLARTPYTEAFF.